This T cell receptor beta chain was documented in a study of cytomegalovirus exposure and HLA in healthy donors. Everyone who donated was a healthy bone marrow donor. A multiplex PCR was run with 60 Vbeta primers and 13 Jbeta primers. TCRdb's table, derived via immunoSEQ multiplex PCR, lists solely in-frame clones and lacks some. Of under 20,000 clones in the sample, approximately 80% were seen once. On this clone: The antigen is undetermined.

The V and J ends lost 1 base and 0 bases respectively, with 10 bases between them. The CDR3 is 15 residues long. CDR1 is MNHEY, CDR2 SMNVEV, per germline (reference sequence). Study-wide findings and caveats: Previously analyzed data showed that most TCR beta V segments were productive at a frequency of about 87% or about 30%. It was reported in a later analysis that an Asian-associated ancestry cluster showed fewer N-insertions than the roughly 620-donor mean. Later analysis identified several of the most significant clusters that appeared linked to common viral pathogens.

This sequence originates from a human donor in good health. The sample consisted of PBMCs. V gene TRBV27 combines with J gene TRBJ2-7; weak D call: TRBD2 (5 bases). CDR3 DNA sequence: TGTGCCAGCAGTTTATTCGGAGGAAGCTCCTACGAGCAGTACTTC. Its protein is CASSLFGGSSYEQYF.